This T cell receptor (beta chain) was observed in a study of cytomegalovirus exposure and HLA in healthy donors. Assay: immunoSEQ multiplex PCR; the TCRdb copy retains only in-frame clones and omits some. The sample has fewer than 200,000 clones, more than 75% seen once. Study-wide results and caveats: Cytomegalovirus association was assigned to approximately 160 TCR beta chains.

Separation from the roughly 700-subject first cohort characterized the roughly 120-subject validation cohort, to which the donors belonged. On this clone itself: Its specificity is unknown.

Looked up from germline, CDR1 is GTSNPN and CDR2 is SVGIG (reference sequence). The CDR3 runs to 14 residues. Trimming removed 7 bases at V and 3 bases at J, with 16 bases between. The TCR sequence derives from a woman in her twenties or thirties in good health and CMV-seronegative. Input material: PBMCs. The rearrangement links TRBV30 to TRBJ2-4, with D tentatively TRBD1 (6 bases). The DNA of the CDR3 is TGTGCCTATCGACGACAGGCGGGCAAAAACATTCAGTACTTC. Translation gives CAYRRQAGKNIQYF.